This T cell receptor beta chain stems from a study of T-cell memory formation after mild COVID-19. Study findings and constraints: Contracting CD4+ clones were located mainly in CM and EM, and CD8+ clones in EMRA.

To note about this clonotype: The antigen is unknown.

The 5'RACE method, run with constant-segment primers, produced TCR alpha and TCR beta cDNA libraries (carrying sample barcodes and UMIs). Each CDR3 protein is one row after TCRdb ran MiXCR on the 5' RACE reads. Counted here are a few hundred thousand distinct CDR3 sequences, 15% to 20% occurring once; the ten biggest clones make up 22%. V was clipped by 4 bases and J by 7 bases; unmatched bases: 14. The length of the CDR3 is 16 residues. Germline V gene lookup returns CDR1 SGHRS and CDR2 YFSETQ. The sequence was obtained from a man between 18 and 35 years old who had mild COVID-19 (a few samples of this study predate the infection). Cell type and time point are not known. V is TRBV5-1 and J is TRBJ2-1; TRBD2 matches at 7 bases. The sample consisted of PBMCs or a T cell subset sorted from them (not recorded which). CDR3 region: CASSLPRGGGLNEQFF. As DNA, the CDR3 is TGCGCCAGCAGCCTACCACGCGGGGGAGGCCTTAATGAGCAGTTCTTC.